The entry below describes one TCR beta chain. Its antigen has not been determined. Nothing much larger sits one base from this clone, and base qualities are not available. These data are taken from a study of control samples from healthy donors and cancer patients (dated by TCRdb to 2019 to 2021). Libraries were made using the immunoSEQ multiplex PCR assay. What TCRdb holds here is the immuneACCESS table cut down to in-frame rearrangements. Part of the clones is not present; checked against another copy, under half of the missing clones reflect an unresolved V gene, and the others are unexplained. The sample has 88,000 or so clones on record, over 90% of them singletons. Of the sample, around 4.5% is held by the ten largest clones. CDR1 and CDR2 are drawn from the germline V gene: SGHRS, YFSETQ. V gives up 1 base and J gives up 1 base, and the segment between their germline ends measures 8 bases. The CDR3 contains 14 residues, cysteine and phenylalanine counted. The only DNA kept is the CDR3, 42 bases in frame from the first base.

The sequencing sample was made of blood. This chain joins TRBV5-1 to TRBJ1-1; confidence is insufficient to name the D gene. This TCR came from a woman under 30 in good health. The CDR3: CASSLQPPNTEAFF. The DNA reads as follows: TGCGCCAGCAGCTTGCAACCACCGAACACTGAAGCTTTCTTT.